The subject of this entry is one T cell receptor beta chain. Generated by immunoSEQ multiplex PCR, the TCRdb table keeps only in-frame clones and is missing some. The sample yields 550,000 to 800,000 clones, 80% to 90% seen once. This CDR3 has 15 amino acids. The data stem from a study of shared T cell receptors in the human thymus. These records were also assigned to another study, of human thymus T cells.

The chain couples TRBV7-5 to TRBJ2-4; the DNA was not used to check the table's D call, TRBD1. TRBV7-5 is a pseudogene. Sequencing was carried out using thymocytes. The TCR sequence derives from a girl in the first two years of life with a congenital heart defect. The CDR3: CARSLDQGAGNIQYF. The CDR3 nucleotides are TGTGCCAGAAGCTTAGACCAGGGTGCTGGAAACATTCAGTACTTC.